Below, 31 T cell receptor delta chains from the same sample are listed, as sequenced in a study of γδ T cells in repeated Plasmodium falciparum infection. TCRdb applied CATT to the multiplex PCR reads for clone calling. The sample records about 48,000 delta-chain clones, around 1.6% being singletons. Gammadelta T cells were flow-sorted from PBMC into Vgamma9/Vdelta2+ and Vdelta2-negative populations for bulk analysis. The material sequenced was gamma-delta T cells from blood. The receptor set was obtained from a pool of human donors (malaria-infected and uninfected, not separated).

This clone appeared a few times. This likely traces to a read error, being one base from a far larger clone. Other DNA sequences from this sample encode an identical CDR3 as well. The chain carries TRDV1 and TRDJ1; 7 bases fit TRDD2. The CDR3 spans 22 residues. Unmatched junction bases numbered 26, after V lost 4 bases and J lost 0 bases. CDR1 is TSWWSYY, CDR2 QGS, per germline. In DNA, the CDR3 is TGTGCTCTTGGGGGTCCTTCCTCCCCGGTTCTTTGGCGTTTCTTGTACACCGATAAACTCATCTTT. Protein sequence: CALGGPSSPVLWRFLYTDKLIF.

The sample holds many counts of this clone. TCRdb pairs this DNA with a much larger clone's protein that differs at residue 11, likely a read error; the protein shown was translated from the DNA. J is TRDJ1 and V is TRDV1; 10 bases are shared with TRDD3. CDR1 is TSWWSYY and CDR2 is QGS in the germline V gene. CDR3 length: 13 residues. Losses at the gene ends were 2 bases for V and 13 bases for J; bases not matched to a gene: 7. The CDR3 coding sequence is TGTGCTCTTGGGGAAGAACTGGGGGATGAACCCATCTTT. It is translated as CALGEELGDEPIF.

This clone showed up just a few times. The protein held in TCRdb is that of a much larger clone and does not match this DNA's translation at residue 10, likely because of a read error; the protein shown is translated from the DNA. The V gene is TRDV1, the J gene TRDJ1; the D gene is possibly TRDD3 (6 bases). The CDR3 loop spans 19 amino acids. Between the trimmed V and J ends, which lost 0 bases and 1 base, there was a span of 21 bases. CDR1 is TSWWSYY and CDR2 is QGS in the germline V gene. This chain's CDR3 is CALGELRWGVHHRTDKLIF. The DNA of the CDR3 is TGTGCTCTTGGGGAACTACGATGGGGGGTACACCACCGCACCGATAAACTCATCTTT.

On this clone itself: The protein TCRdb gives is from a much larger clone and does not agree with this DNA's translation at residue 14, likely a read error; the protein shown here comes from the DNA. The chain carries TRDV1 and TRDJ2; D is unclear. Germline CDR1 TSWWSYY, CDR2 QGS. The CDR3 contains 16 residues. The CDR3 nucleotides read TGTGCTCTTGGGGAACGGATCACCCTTTTGACAGCACAACCCTTCTTT. Translation gives CALGERITLLTAQPFF.

Comment on this clone: TCRdb lists the protein of a much larger clone for this DNA, which differs at residue 14, so this is likely a read error; the protein given here is translated from the DNA itself. The chain recombines TRDV1 with TRDJ1; D unclear. Between the trimmed V and J ends, which lost 3 bases and 0 bases, there was a span of 26 bases. Germline CDR1 TSWWSYY, CDR2 QGS. There are 20 residues in the CDR3. The CDR3 sequence: CALGDQTSSVLPMHTDKLIF. Written as DNA, the CDR3 is TGTGCTCTTGGGGACCAAACGTCATCGGTACTGCCTATGCACACCGATAAACTCATCTTT.

About this clone itself: TCRdb attributes to this sequence the protein of a much larger clone, which differs from the DNA translation at residue 15; a read error is likely, and the protein displayed is translated from the DNA. The CDR3 loop is CALGELVARWGIDRSTDKLIF. CDR3 nucleotide sequence: TGTGCTCTTGGGGAACTAGTTGCAAGGTGGGGGATAGATAGGTCCACCGATAAACTCATCTTT. The chain links TRDV1 to TRDJ1; TRDD3 aligns across 9 bases. Germline matching of the DNA provided the J gene here, since TCRdb leaves it blank. The CDR3 has 21 residues. CDR1 and CDR2 from the germline V gene are TSWWSYY and QGS. V shed 0 bases, J shed 1 base, and the junction held 18 bases outside the gene matches.

This clone was picked up a small number of times. Translating this DNA gives a protein that differs at residue 15 from the TCRdb one, which belongs to a much larger clone; a read error is likely, and the protein shown is this translation. This sequence joins TRDV1 and TRDJ1, with D perhaps matching TRDD2 or TRDD3 (8 bases each). The J gene, absent from TCRdb, was called here by matching the DNA to germline. Trimming left V 3 bases short and J 1 base short, with 30 bases between. The CDR3 is 21 amino acids. The germline V gene encodes CDR1 TSWWSYY and CDR2 QGS. The CDR3 region is CALGEVFLRFWGKLCTDKLIF. CDR3 coding DNA: TGTGCTCTTGGGGAGGTCTTCCTACGATTCTGGGGGAAACTGTGCACCGATAAACTCATCTTT.

This clone was recorded at least ten times. The mismatch at residue 3 between this DNA's translation and the TCRdb protein of a much larger clone likely reflects a read error; the protein shown is translated from the DNA. The rearrangement joins TRDV1 to TRDJ1; 8 bases line up with TRDD3. The germline CDR1 and CDR2 sequences are TSWWSYY and QGS. The CDR3 contains 20 residues. Written as DNA, the CDR3 is TGTGCTATTGGGCCGGTCCCCAGTTACCGGGGGATAAGGGAGCCCGATAAACTCATCTTT. It translates to CAIGPVPSYRGIREPDKLIF.

A remark on this clone: TCRdb assigns this DNA the protein of a much larger clone, which departs from its translation at residue 5; this likely reflects a read error, and the protein shown comes from translating the DNA. The rearrangement links TRDV1 to TRDJ1, with 10 bases fitting TRDD3. TCRdb leaves out the J gene; it was filled in here by matching the DNA to germline. This CDR3 has 22 residues. Germline CDR1 reads TSWWSYY; CDR2 reads QGS. The V segment lost 4 bases and the J segment 2 bases; nucleotides outside the gene matches: 25. CDR3 loop: CALGGLLRVSDWGDTRTDKLIF. In DNA form, the CDR3 reads TGTGCTCTTGGGGGACTCCTACGTGTCTCGGACTGGGGGGATACGAGGACCGATAAACTCATCTTT.

In this sample, this clone turned up many times. One junction end does not reproduce the germline sequence, and a read error may be involved. V and J are TRDV2 and TRDJ1; 11 bases match TRDD3. No J gene was available from TCRdb, and it was assigned here by a germline match of the DNA. The CDR3 sequence is 23 residues long. CDR1 and CDR2 (germline): GEAIGNYY, EKD. In DNA, the CDR3 is TGTGCCTGTGGCACCGCCCCGGCACGTGGAGTGGGGGATACGACCTACCTACCTGGTAAACTCATCTTT. Translation gives CACGTAPARGVGDTTYLPGKLIF.

In regard to this clone: For this DNA, TCRdb reports the protein of a much larger clone, which diverges at residue 5, most likely from a read error; the protein presented here is translated directly from the DNA. CDR3 sequence: CALGKLQLPSYWLGDTSTDKLIF. The CDR3 region has the DNA TGTGCTCTTGGGAAACTTCAACTTCCTTCCTACTGGCTGGGGGATACTTCCACCGATAAACTCATCTTT. This rearrangement joins TRDV1 to TRDJ1; TRDD3 agrees at 11 bases. The J gene, absent from TCRdb, was called here by matching the DNA to germline. The CDR3 contains 23 residues. Germline CDR1 reads TSWWSYY; CDR2 reads QGS.

Of note for this clone: TCRdb shows a much larger clone's protein in place of this DNA's translation, and the two differ at residues 12 and 13, likely through a read error; the protein shown is translated from the DNA. This rearrangement joins TRDV1 to TRDJ1; D is possibly TRDD3 (5 bases). This CDR3 region has 19 residues. V lost 0 bases and J 5 bases, leaving 25 bases between the germline ends. From germline, CDR1 is TSWWSYY and CDR2 QGS. The CDR3 DNA is TGTGCTCTTGGGGAACTAGGGGGTACAGAGTCTCACCATTGGGATAAACTCATCTTT. The encoded protein is CALGELGGTESHHWDKLIF.

This clone was seen ten or more times. The chain joins TRDV1 to TRDJ4; D gene uncertain. The germline V gene has CDR1 TSWWSYY and CDR2 QGS. The CDR3 length is 19 residues. Trimming stripped 3 bases from V and 6 bases from J, with 32 bases between. This CDR3 reads CALGDHPTKRGPGGLSLIF. As DNA, the CDR3 is TGTGCTCTTGGGGACCACCCCACTAAGAGGGGTCCCGGTGGTCTGTCCCTGATCTTT.

In this sample, this clone turned up many times. The chain employs TRDV2 and TRDJ1, with TRDD3 as a possible D gene (6 bases). TCRdb carries no J gene annotation; the J gene was assigned here by matching the DNA with germline. V shed 3 bases and J shed 0 bases, with 13 bases lying between them. Germline V gene sequence: CDR1 GEAIGNYY, CDR2 EKD. The CDR3 has 15 residues. The CDR3: CACDPTGPYTDKLIF. CDR3 nucleotides: TGTGCCTGTGACCCTACTGGGCCTTACACCGATAAACTCATCTTT.

The table lists this clone with a few counts. The TCRdb protein comes from a much larger clone and disagrees with this DNA's translation at residue 7, likely due to a read error; the protein given here is derived from the DNA. The chain recombines TRDV3 with TRDJ1; the match to TRDD3 covers 11 bases. In the absence of a J gene in TCRdb, the DNA was matched to germline to assign it here. The length of the CDR3 is 17 residues. The germline CDR1 and CDR2 sequences are TVYSNPD and GDNSRS (reference sequence). The J segment lost 4 bases and the V segment lost 4 bases, leaving 17 bases of the junction unmatched. CDR3 DNA: TGTGCCTCTCATGCCGCCCCTGGGGGATACTGTCACGATAAACTCATCTTT. Amino acids: CASHAAPGGYCHDKLIF.

This clone has more than one count but fewer than ten. The protein given by TCRdb reflects a much larger clone and differs at residue 12 from this DNA's translation, likely from a read error; the protein shown is the DNA's translation. The rearrangement links TRDV2 to TRDJ1; D may be TRDD3 (6 bases). Because TCRdb records no J gene, it was assigned here through a match of the DNA to germline. Germline V CDR1 and CDR2: GEAIGNYY, EKD. The CDR3 has 15 residues. The CDR3 DNA follows: TGTGCCTGTGACACCCTGGGGCTAAAAACCGATGAACTCATCTTT. This sequence encodes CACDTLGLKTDELIF.

This clone has more than one count but fewer than ten. A read error may explain this, as a much larger clone is one base away. The J segment was not called; the V segment is TRDV1; the D call TRDD3 from the table was never checked on the DNA. Germline CDR1 TSWWSYY, CDR2 QGS. The CDR3 has 18 residues. CDR3: CALGDRPSYGPKGLGLTF. CDR3 nucleotides: TGTGCTCTTGGGGACAGACCCTCCTACGGTCCGAAGGGCCTGGGGCTGACGTTC.

This clone has a count of ten or more. This likely traces to a read error, being one base from a far larger clone. V gene TRDV1 was called; the J gene was not; the D call in the table, TRDD3, was not verified against the DNA. This CDR3 spans 18 amino acids. Per the germline V gene, CDR1 is TSWWSYY and CDR2 is QGS. The CDR3: CALGTPGGYAFHTDKLIF. The CDR3 DNA reads TGTGCTCTTGGGACCCCTGGGGGATACGCATTTCACACCGATAAGCTCATCTTT.

Remarks on this clone: TCRdb attributes to this sequence the protein of a much larger clone, which differs from the DNA translation at residue 16; a read error is likely, and the protein displayed is translated from the DNA. The gene calls are TRDV1 and TRDJ1; tentative D call: TRDD3 (6 bases). The J gene comes from matching the DNA to germline here; TCRdb lacks it. CDR3 length: 21 amino acids. Trimming shortened V by 2 bases and J by 3 bases, and 31 bases separated the two germline ends. Germline V gene data show CDR1 as TSWWSYY and CDR2 as QGS. CDR3 nucleotide sequence: TGTGCTCTTGGGGAAAAAGGCCGACCATGGACTAAATGGGGGTACGCCGATAAACTCATCTTT. This translates into CALGEKGRPWTKWGYADKLIF.

A remark on this clone: TCRdb assigns this DNA the protein of a much larger clone, which departs from its translation at residue 3; this likely reflects a read error, and the protein shown comes from translating the DNA. The chain links TRDV1 to TRDJ1; TRDD3 matches 11 bases. This CDR3 is 19 amino acids long. Germline V CDR1 and CDR2: TSWWSYY, QGS. The CDR3 DNA is TGTGCTCCTGGGGAACTGGGTTCTTGGGGGATACGAGACGGCGATAAACTCATCTTT. Amino acids: CAPGELGSWGIRDGDKLIF.

This clone was seen more than once but under ten times. TCRdb lists the protein of a much larger clone for this DNA, which differs at residue 14, so this is likely a read error; the protein given here is translated from the DNA itself. The CDR3 bases are TGTGCTCTTAGGGAACCTACTTCCTTCCAACTGGGGGATTGCGATAAACTCATCTTT. Residues: CALREPTSFQLGDCDKLIF. V gene TRDV1 combines with J gene TRDJ1, with TRDD3 identical over 10 bases. The CDR3 has 19 amino acids. Germline CDR1 TSWWSYY, CDR2 QGS.

In this sample, this clone turned up a few times. A far bigger clonotype differs at one base, so this is likely a read error. Other DNA variants within this sample encode the same CDR3. This chain connects TRDV3 to TRDJ1, with 9 bases lining up with TRDD2. No J segment appears in TCRdb, so it was assigned here by matching the sequence to germline. The CDR3 covers 20 residues. The V gene's germline CDR1 is TVYSNPD and CDR2 GDNSRS (reference sequence). CDR3 nucleotides: TGTGCCTTTAGCCTCTCCTTCCTACCCGTACTGGGCGGGTACACCGACAAACTCATCTTT. Protein: CAFSLSFLPVLGGYTDKLIF.

A remark on this clone: The protein TCRdb gives is from a much larger clone and does not agree with this DNA's translation at residue 17, likely a read error; the protein shown here comes from the DNA. The V and J genes are TRDV1 and TRDJ1; 8 positions match TRDD3. TCRdb offers no J gene call, so here the DNA was matched to germline to obtain one. CDR1 is TSWWSYY, CDR2 QGS, per germline. CDR3 size: 21 residues. CDR3 nucleotides: TGTGCTCTTGGGGAACTATTACTGTCGAGCGGGGGAACCTGGGGGACCGGTAAACTCATCTTT. Its translation: CALGELLLSSGGTWGTGKLIF.

This clone occurred many times. A read error likely explains why the TCRdb protein, taken from a much larger clone, differs from this DNA's translation at residue 9; the protein shown is translated from the DNA. The chain combines TRDV2 with TRDJ1; no definite D call. TCRdb gives no J gene; it was assigned here by matching the DNA to germline. The CDR3 is 18 residues long. Trimming shortened V by 1 base and J by 0 bases, and 20 bases separated the two germline ends. CDR1 is GEAIGNYY and CDR2 is EKD in the germline V gene. CDR3 residues: CACDTSTTLAPYTDKLIF. In DNA form, the CDR3 reads TGTGCCTGTGACACATCTACGACCTTGGCCCCGTACACCGATAAACTCATCTTT.

This clone has just a few counts. TCRdb's protein, taken from a much larger clone, differs from this DNA's translation at residue 20, likely owing to a read error; the protein displayed comes from the DNA. This sequence joins TRDV1 and TRDJ1, with 11 bases lining up with TRDD3. TCRdb supplies no J gene; here it was assigned by aligning the nucleotide sequence to germline. Trimming at V came to 5 bases and at J to 6 bases, leaving 35 bases not matched to a gene. This CDR3 contains 24 residues. CDR1 and CDR2 from the germline V gene are TSWWSYY and QGS. CDR3 in DNA: TGTGCTCTTGGGAACTCCCCCCACATACTTCCTAACCACTGGGGGATAAGCAAGGCCAATAAACTCATCTTT. Its protein product is CALGNSPHILPNHWGISKANKLIF.

This clone was seen more than once but under ten times. The J gene was not called, though the V gene is TRDV1; the listed D gene, TRDD3, was not tested against the DNA. Germline CDR1 TSWWSYY, CDR2 QGS. The CDR3 is 21 amino acids. The DNA for the CDR3 is TGTGCTCTTGGGGAATTCACGGCGGCACTGGGGGGTACTGTCGTCATGGATAAATTCATCTTT. Residues: CALGEFTAALGGTVVMDKFIF.

In this sample, this clone is medium-sized. This same CDR3 is encoded by further DNA sequences in the sample. V usage is TRDV1 and J usage is TRDJ1; a weak D match, TRDD3 (5 bases). CDR3 length: 15 amino acids. Germline V gene data show CDR1 as TSWWSYY and CDR2 as QGS. The V and J ends lost 1 base and 2 bases respectively, with 11 bases between them. The CDR3 coding sequence is TGTGCTCTTGGGGAACCCCCCGGGGGGACCGATAAACTCATCTTT. Protein sequence: CALGEPPGGTDKLIF.

Worth noting for this clone: TCRdb has a much larger clone's protein, which differs at residue 5 from the translation of this DNA, likely because of a read error; what is shown is the protein translated from the DNA. The V call is TRDV1, the J call TRDJ1; D may be TRDD2 (5 bases). Deletions cut 3 bases from V and 0 bases from J, with 14 bases between. This CDR3 has 16 amino acids. Per germline, CDR1 TSWWSYY and CDR2 QGS. Here the CDR3 DNA reads TGTGCTCTTGGGGAGCTTCCGGTACGTGACACCGATAAACTCATCTTT. This translates into CALGELPVRDTDKLIF.

This clone was counted only a few times. The protein recorded in TCRdb matches a much larger clone and deviates from this DNA's translation at residue 17, suggesting a read error; the protein here is obtained by translating the DNA. V is TRDV1 and J is TRDJ3; D is possibly TRDD3 (6 bases). Trimming took 0 bases from V and 0 from J, leaving 39 bases between them. Germline V CDR1 and CDR2: TSWWSYY, QGS. The CDR3 is made up of 28 amino acids. CDR3 loop: CALGELVGPLQSYWDRSKSSWDTRQMFF. The CDR3 bases are TGTGCTCTTGGGGAACTAGTGGGACCTCTACAATCGTACTGGGATAGGTCGAAGAGCTCCTGGGACACCCGACAGATGTTTTTC.

As for this clone: The TCRdb protein, from a much larger clone, departs from this DNA's translation at residue 11, likely by read error; the protein shown derives from the DNA. The chain recombines TRDV3 with TRDJ1; TRDD3 might be the D (7 bases). The J gene, absent from TCRdb, was called here by matching the DNA to germline. The CDR3 has 21 amino acids. V lost 0 bases, J lost 0 bases, and 32 bases lay in between. Germline assignment: CDR1 TVYSNPD and CDR2 GDNSRS (reference sequence). As DNA, the CDR3 is TGTGCCTTTAGAGCGCCTTCCCCCCTGGGGGTCATATGGGCGTACACCGATAAACTCATCTTT. It is translated as CAFRAPSPLGVIWAYTDKLIF.

Notes on this clone: The protein that TCRdb holds for this DNA derives from a much larger clone and differs from the translated DNA at residue 23, which likely indicates a read error; the protein shown here is translated from the DNA. For the V gene the call is TRDV1; the J gene has no call; TRDD3, the D gene given by the table, was not confirmed from the DNA. The length of the CDR3 is 24 residues. From germline, CDR1 is TSWWSYY and CDR2 QGS. The CDR3 nucleotides read TGTGCTCTTGGGGAACTCAGATCCTACCTCCTTCGTACTGGGGGATATATCCACACCGATAAACTCACCTTT. It codes for CALGELRSYLLRTGGYIHTDKLTF.